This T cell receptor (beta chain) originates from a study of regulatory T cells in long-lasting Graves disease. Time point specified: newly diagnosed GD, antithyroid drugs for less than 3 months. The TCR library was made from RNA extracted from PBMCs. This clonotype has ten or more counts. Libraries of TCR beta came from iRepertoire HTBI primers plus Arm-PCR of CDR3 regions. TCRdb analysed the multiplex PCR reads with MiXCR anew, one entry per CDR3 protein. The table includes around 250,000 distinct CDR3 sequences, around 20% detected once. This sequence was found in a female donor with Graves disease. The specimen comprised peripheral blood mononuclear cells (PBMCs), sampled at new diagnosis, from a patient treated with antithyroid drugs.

The CDR3 coding sequence is TGTGCCAGCAGTTCCCCAGGGGGTGAAAAACTGTTTTTT. This gives the protein CASSSPGGEKLFF. The chain employs TRBV6-5 and TRBJ1-4; TRBD1 aligns across 7 bases. Germline CDR1 MNHEY, CDR2 SVGAGI. The trim removed 4 bases at V and 7 bases at J, leaving 3 bases unmatched. The CDR3 loop spans 13 amino acids.